The 17 T cell receptor beta chains in this list originate from one sample, sequenced in a study of T-cell reconstitution after alpha-beta-depleted transplantation in children. Unique molecular identifiers were used to barcode this TCRbeta library. One entry per CDR3 protein, called by TCRdb with MiXCR from the PCR reads. The sample gives hundreds of thousands of distinct CDR3 sequences, under 15% of which show up once; 2.2% is in the top ten. Sequences were derived from PBMCs, mostly from graft donor cells, sampled 360 days after TCRalphabeta/CD19-depleted stem cell transplant. The receptors shown here come from a male patient aged 10 to 17 who had a stem cell transplant for acute myeloid leukemia, so the T cells may come from the graft donor.

The sample holds a few counts of this clonotype. The chain carries TRBV29-1 and TRBJ2-1, with TRBD2 identical over 7 bases. With V trimmed by 6 bases and J by 12 bases, 5 bases remained unmatched. CDR1 is SQVTM, CDR2 ANQGSEA, per germline. This CDR3 has 10 residues. The CDR3 DNA reads as TGCAGCGTCCGCAGGGAGGGGCAGTTCTTC. It translates to CSVRREGQFF.

This rearrangement joins TRBV28 to TRBJ2-3; possibly TRBD2 for D (7 bases). Germline loops: CDR1 MDHEN, CDR2 SYDVKM. V was trimmed by 3 bases and J by 14 bases, leaving 12 bases between them. CDR3 length: 11 amino acids. In DNA form, the CDR3 reads TGTGCCAGCAGTTTTCGGGGGGCGGTGTATTTT. Its translation is CASSFRGAVYF. Full variable domain (outside the CDR3, taken from reference TRBV28 and TRBJ2-3): DVKVTQSSRYLVKRTGEKVFLECVQDMDHENMFWYRQDPGLGLRLIYFSYDVKMKEKGDIPEGYSVSREKKERFSLILESASTNQTSMYLCASSFRGAVYFGPGTRLTVL.

The rearrangement links TRBV9 to TRBJ2-1, with 8 bases that match TRBD2. The CDR3 spans 16 residues. V shed 4 bases, J shed 2 bases, and the junction held 8 bases outside the gene matches. Per germline, CDR1 SGDLS and CDR2 YYNGEE. The CDR3 sequence is CASSPSSSGAYNEQFF. DNA for the CDR3: TGTGCCAGCAGCCCATCGAGTAGCGGGGCCTACAATGAGCAGTTCTTC.

The V gene is TRBV7-9, the J gene TRBJ2-7; TRBD2 agrees at 12 bases. The CDR3 is 15 residues long. V lost 4 bases, J lost 5 bases, and 6 bases stayed unmatched. Germline V gene lookup returns CDR1 SEHNR and CDR2 FQNEAQ (reference sequence). Here the CDR3 reads CASSSTSGRFHEQYF. Here the CDR3 DNA reads TGTGCCAGCAGCTCGACTAGCGGGAGATTTCACGAGCAGTACTTC.

The chain recombines TRBV11-1 with TRBJ2-3; 11 bases agree with TRBD2. CDR1 SGHAT and CDR2 FQDESV come from the germline V gene (reference sequence). The ends lost 4 bases at V and 2 bases at J; junction bases unmatched: 20. This CDR3 is 21 amino acids long. The CDR3 DNA reads as TGTGCCAGCAGCTATGATCTGGCACTAGCGGGAGAGATGAGGTTCACAGATACGCAGTATTTT. Amino acid sequence: CASSYDLALAGEMRFTDTQYF.

This clonotype appeared a few times. The rearrangement uses TRBV25-1 and TRBJ1-3; 7 bases map to TRBD1. The CDR3 sequence is 17 residues long. After removal of 2 bases from V and 0 bases from J, the junction contained 7 bases not matched to a gene. Germline V gene sequence: CDR1 MGHDK, CDR2 SYGVNS. CDR3 nucleotide sequence: TGTGCCAGCAGTGAACCGGGACAGCTAGACTCTGGAAACACCATATATTTT. Translated, it gives CASSEPGQLDSGNTIYF.

This clonotype was detected only a few times. CDR3 sequence: CSVVYWTEAFF. DNA of the CDR3: TGCAGCGTCGTATATTGGACTGAAGCTTTCTTT. The chain has TRBV29-1 and TRBJ1-1; D remains unclear. V lost 6 bases, J lost 5 bases, and 10 bases lay in between. The CDR3 has 11 residues. Germline V CDR1 and CDR2: SQVTM, ANQGSEA. Full variable domain (rest looked up from reference TRBV29-1 and TRBJ1-1): SAVISQKPSRDICQRGTSLTIQCQVDSQVTMMFWYRQQPGQSLTLIATANQGSEATYESGFVIDKFPISRPNLTFSTLTVSNMSPEDSSIYLCSVVYWTEAFFGQGTRLTVV.

This clonotype turned up a few times. This rearrangement joins TRBV18 to TRBJ1-1; weak D call: TRBD1 (6 bases). V was shortened by 6 bases and J by 1 base, with 21 bases between the two germline ends. The CDR3 is made up of 17 amino acids. Germline values: CDR1 KGHSH, CDR2 LQKENI. Written as DNA, the CDR3 is TGTGCCAGCTCTCCCCTCGGGACACAGATCTCGAACACTGAAGCTTTCTTT. It codes for CASSPLGTQISNTEAFF.

This clonotype was observed a handful of times. This chain joins TRBV5-1 and TRBJ2-2, with 11 bases aligning to TRBD2. V shed 5 bases, J shed 0 bases, and the junction held 12 bases outside the gene matches. The CDR3 covers 19 residues. From germline, CDR1 is SGHRS and CDR2 YFSETQ. The CDR3 nucleotides are TGCGCCAGCAGACTTAATTCCGGACTAGCGGGTTCGAACACCGGGGAGCTGTTTTTT. It codes for CASRLNSGLAGSNTGELFF.

The chain is built from TRBV21-1 and TRBJ2-7; TRBD2 is the table's D call and was not checked against the DNA. TRBV21-1 counts as a pseudogene. The CDR3 loop spans 18 amino acids. CDR3 region: CASSKGVKREERYYEQYF. The CDR3 DNA is TGTGCCAGCAGCAAAGGGGTTAAGCGGGAGGAGAGGTACTACGAGCAGTACTTC.

This clonotype has at least ten counts. The chain has TRBV29-1 and TRBJ2-3; D possibly corresponds to TRBD2 (6 bases). The V and J ends lost 5 bases and 1 base respectively, with 10 bases between them. This CDR3 contains 13 residues. Germline V lookup: CDR1 SQVTM, CDR2 ANQGSEA. The CDR3: CSVQKRGTDTQYF. In DNA form, the CDR3 reads TGCAGCGTTCAGAAGCGGGGCACAGATACGCAGTATTTT.

This clonotype showed up just a few times. The J gene is TRBJ2-2, the V gene TRBV18; 8 bases match TRBD2. After removal of 6 bases from V and 6 bases from J, the junction contained 9 bases not matched to a gene. In germline, CDR1 is KGHSH, CDR2 LQKENI. CDR3 length: 15 amino acids. DNA for the CDR3: TGTGCCAGCTCCTCTTCGGGGACTAGTGCCGGGGAGCTGTTTTTT. Translating it yields CASSSSGTSAGELFF. Supplemented by reference TRBV18 and TRBJ2-2, the full variable domain reads NAGVMQNPRHLVRRRGQEARLRCSPMKGHSHVYWYRQLPEEGLKFMVYLQKENIIDESGMPKERFSAEFPKEGPSILRIQQVVRGDSAAYFCASSSSGTSAGELFFGEGSRLTVL.

This clonotype was picked up a small number of times. The rearrangement links TRBV20-1 to TRBJ2-1, with 8 bases that match TRBD2. Germline assignment: CDR1 DFQATT and CDR2 SNEGSKA (reference sequence). The CDR3 is 12 amino acids. Trimming removed 6 bases from V and 4 bases from J; junction bases left unmatched: 2. CDR3 DNA: TGCAGTGCACTAGCGGCTTACAATGAGCAGTTCTTC. Amino acid sequence: CSALAAYNEQFF.

The rearrangement links TRBV6-5 to TRBJ2-2; 10 bases align to TRBD1. Germline assignment: CDR1 MNHEY and CDR2 SVGAGI. V lost 1 base to trimming and J lost 5 bases; unmatched junction nucleotides: 10. The CDR3 is 18 residues long. CDR3 sequence: CASSYLTGGVSITGELFF. CDR3 bases: TGTGCCAGCAGTTACTTGACAGGGGGCGTCTCGATTACCGGGGAGCTGTTTTTT.

This clonotype showed up just a few times. The V call is TRBV20-1, the J call TRBJ2-4; 8 bases match TRBD2. With V trimmed by 5 bases and J by 12 bases, 6 bases remained unmatched. The CDR3 length is 11 residues. In germline, CDR1 is DFQATT, CDR2 SNEGSKA (reference sequence). The DNA for the CDR3 is TGCAGTGCTGGGGGACTAGTGCGTCAGTACTTC. Protein sequence: CSAGGLVRQYF.

This clonotype has only a few counts. V usage is TRBV9 and J usage is TRBJ2-7, with 11 bases lining up with TRBD1. Germline V gene lookup returns CDR1 SGDLS and CDR2 YYNGEE. The ends lost 2 bases at V and 3 bases at J; junction bases unmatched: 4. The CDR3 loop spans 15 amino acids. The CDR3: CASSVRTGGGYEQYF. DNA of the CDR3: TGTGCCAGCAGCGTGAGGACAGGGGGCGGCTACGAGCAGTACTTC.

This rearrangement joins TRBV20-1 to TRBJ2-7, with D tentatively TRBD2 (6 bases). The CDR3 is 12 amino acids. Germline V gene data show CDR1 as DFQATT and CDR2 as SNEGSKA (reference sequence). V was pared by 3 bases and J by 4 bases, with 10 bases between. The CDR3 protein is CSASSGRYEQYF. The CDR3 nucleotides are TGCAGTGCTAGTAGCGGCCGATACGAGCAGTACTTC.